Included here is one TCR beta chain sequence, with context. Produced via immunoSEQ multiplex PCR; TCRdb's table is partial and in-frame only. Of several thousand clones detected, approximately 87% appear once; the ten largest clones hold about a third. This entry comes from a study of T cell clonotyping in hematopoietic cell transplantation. The germline V gene encodes CDR1 LNHDA and CDR2 SQIVND (reference sequence). The CDR3 is 17 amino acids. The V and J ends lost 6 bases and 1 base respectively, with 18 bases between them. Blood collection times were about day -28 and days 30, 100, 180 posttransplant.

The sequences come from PBMCs, collected 180 days after allogeneic stem cell transplant. This chain joins TRBV19 and TRBJ2-2; D may be TRBD1 (6 bases). The TCR comes from a human patient who had an allogeneic stem cell transplant, so the T cells may come from the graft donor. The donor label of this sample is uncertain. Some clones in this sample may be carry-over from other donors' samples. CDR3 nucleotides: TGTGCCAGTAGGGCCAAAATTCGGACAGAGAACACCGGGGAGCTGTTTTTT. Its translation is CASRAKIRTENTGELFF.